The 21 T cell receptor beta chains listed next were all sequenced from one sample in a study of T cells in Graves' hyperthyroidism and ophthalmopathy. RNA transcripts gave rise to amplified TCR beta CDR3 regions. HTBI primers drove first-round RT-PCR of the TCR CDR3. MiXCR was run by TCRdb on the multiplex PCR reads, yielding one entry per CDR3 protein. Here the sample spans under 300,000 distinct CDR3 sequences, about 25% being singletons. The sample taken for sequencing was blood. The receptor source for this set is a man aged 35 to 55 with Graves' hyperthyroidism that later progressed to Graves' ophthalmopathy.

This clonotype has at least ten counts. V is TRBV20-1 and J is TRBJ2-7; D is undetermined. This CDR3 spans 14 amino acids. Trimming stripped 6 bases from V and 0 bases from J, with 15 bases between. CDR1 is DFQATT and CDR2 is SNEGSKA in the germline V gene (reference sequence). CDR3 nucleotide sequence: TGCAGTGCCCTTTCCCCGGAAAGCTCCTACGAGCAGTACTTC. Amino acid sequence: CSALSPESSYEQYF.

This clonotype has at least ten counts. The chain has TRBV27 and TRBJ2-7, with 9 bases aligning to TRBD1. The CDR3 spans 13 residues. Trimming cost V 10 bases and J 6 bases; bases outside gene matches: 10. Germline CDR1 is MNHEY and CDR2 is SMNVEV (reference sequence). CDR3 nucleotides: TGTGCCACCGCCCCGGGACAGGGCCCCGAGCAGTACTTC. Translating it yields CATAPGQGPEQYF.

This clonotype was counted a few times. This rearrangement joins TRBV12-3 or TRBV12-4 to TRBJ1-1; D not certain. The germline V and J ends were trimmed by 6 bases and 4 bases, with 12 bases remaining between them. The CDR3 length is 13 residues. The CDR3 DNA follows: TGTGCCAGCAGGCCTCGGGAAGGCACTGAAGCTTTCTTT. Protein: CASRPREGTEAFF.

In this sample, this clonotype turned up many times. J is TRBJ2-7 and V is TRBV12-3 or TRBV12-4, with 10 bases that match TRBD1. V shed 4 bases and J 4 bases; nucleotides not matched to a gene: 7. CDR3 length: 15 amino acids. The DNA of the CDR3 is TGTGCCAGCAGTTGGGGACAGGGGTCTGATTACGAGCAGTACTTC. Its protein product is CASSWGQGSDYEQYF.

The rearrangement joins TRBV27 to TRBJ2-7; D could derive from TRBD1 or TRBD2 (5 bases each). Germline V CDR1 and CDR2: MNHEY, SMNVEV (reference sequence). Trimming removed 3 bases at V and 1 base at J, with 13 bases between. The CDR3 sequence is 15 residues long. The DNA for the CDR3 is TGTGCCAGCAGTTTGAAGGGGACCCATTCCTACGAGCAGTACTTC. Protein: CASSLKGTHSYEQYF.

This clonotype was counted a single time. The chain is built from TRBV6-1 and TRBJ2-7; no clear D gene. Germline CDR1 and CDR2: MNHNS and SASEGT. There are 13 residues in the CDR3. The ends were cut back, 8 bases at V and 3 bases at J, with 14 bases in the middle. CDR3 loop: CASSGMAYYEQYF. CDR3 in DNA: TGTGCCAGCTCTGGGATGGCGTACTACGAGCAGTACTTC.

Ten or more counts support this clonotype. This chain joins TRBV6-1 and TRBJ1-2; 9 nucleotides match TRBD1. The CDR3 covers 13 residues. V was clipped by 6 bases and J by 8 bases; unmatched bases: 7. Germline V CDR1 and CDR2: MNHNS, SASEGT. In DNA form, the CDR3 reads TGTGCCAGCAGGGAGGGTACAGGGGGCGGCTACACCTTC. Its translation is CASREGTGGGYTF.

This clonotype has ten or more counts. This chain joins TRBV7-3 and TRBJ2-2; 12 positions agree with TRBD2. V lost 2 bases to trimming and J lost 5 bases; unmatched junction nucleotides: 6. Germline-derived CDR1 and CDR2 are SGHTA and FQGTGA. The CDR3 has 17 residues. The CDR3 sequence: CASSLPKTSGSTGELFF. The DNA of the CDR3 is TGTGCCAGCAGCTTACCCAAGACTAGCGGGAGTACCGGGGAGCTGTTTTTT.

The table lists this clonotype with many counts. The rearrangement uses TRBV7-9 and TRBJ1-2; tentatively, D is TRBD1 (5 bases). CDR1 is SEHNR, CDR2 FQNEAQ, per germline (reference sequence). V was cut by 3 bases and J by 3 bases, with 11 bases left in between. The CDR3 totals 14 residues. Written as DNA, the CDR3 is TGTGCCAGCAGCTTTGGGCAGGGATACTATGGCTACACCTTC. Its protein is CASSFGQGYYGYTF.

J is TRBJ2-7 and V is TRBV12-3 or TRBV12-4; perhaps TRBD1 as D (6 bases). Trimming took 4 bases from V and 2 from J, leaving 15 bases between them. The CDR3 loop spans 15 amino acids. The CDR3 DNA follows: TGTGCCAGCAGTTCAGACAGGCTTATCACCTACGAGCAGTACTTC. This codes for CASSSDRLITYEQYF.

This clonotype appeared many times. DNA for the CDR3: TGTGCCTGGAGTAAGACAGGGGACGAGCAGTACTTC. It yields the protein CAWSKTGDEQYF. This chain links TRBV30 with TRBJ2-7, with 8 bases identical to TRBD1. CDR1 is GTSNPN, CDR2 SVGIG, per germline (reference sequence). The CDR3 is 12 amino acids. J gave up 5 bases and V 2 bases, and 2 bases lay outside the gene matches.

The chain joins TRBV12-3 or TRBV12-4 to TRBJ2-5; 9 positions match TRBD2. Losses at the gene ends were 4 bases for V and 4 bases for J; bases not matched to a gene: 4. The CDR3 sequence is 14 residues long. The CDR3 is CASSSVLAGETQYF. The CDR3 DNA is TGTGCCAGCAGTTCAGTACTAGCGGGAGAGACCCAGTACTTC.

Many counts were recorded for this clonotype. The gene calls are TRBV30 and TRBJ1-5; no firm D call. CDR3 length equals 15 residues. V lost 0 bases, J lost 6 bases, and 15 bases lay in between. CDR1 and CDR2 (germline): GTSNPN, SVGIG (reference sequence). CDR3 protein: CAWSVLGTLGQPQHF. The CDR3, as DNA: TGTGCCTGGAGTGTACTCGGCACCTTGGGTCAGCCCCAGCATTTT.

In its sample, this clonotype was seen many times. V gene TRBV18 combines with J gene TRBJ1-6; no firm D call. Trimming removed 4 bases at V and 7 bases at J, with 11 bases between. The CDR3 is 14 residues long. Germline V gene lookup returns CDR1 KGHSH and CDR2 LQKENI. Written as DNA, the CDR3 is TGTGCCAGCTCACTGGCCAGATCAAATTCACCCCTCCACTTT. As protein: CASSLARSNSPLHF.

This clonotype was seen ten or more times. J is TRBJ2-5 and V is TRBV20-1, with D maybe TRBD2 (5 bases). CDR1 and CDR2 from the germline V gene are DFQATT and SNEGSKA (reference sequence). V was clipped by 7 bases and J by 4 bases, with 13 bases between them. This CDR3 is 12 amino acids long. In DNA form, the CDR3 reads TGCAGTGTATCCGGCCGGGGAGAGACCCAGTACTTC. Residues: CSVSGRGETQYF.

This clonotype was counted ten times or more. This chain links TRBV18 with TRBJ1-5, with D possibly matching TRBD1 (5 bases). V was trimmed by 2 bases and J by 0 bases, leaving 14 bases between them. Per the germline V gene, CDR1 is KGHSH and CDR2 is LQKENI. The CDR3 covers 17 residues. CDR3 in DNA: TGTGCCAGCTCACCAGGCGGACAAAGCTATAGCAATCAGCCCCAGCATTTT. Its protein is CASSPGGQSYSNQPQHF.

There are many counts of this clonotype. The V call is TRBV6-2 or TRBV6-3, the J call TRBJ2-7; maybe TRBD2 (5 bases). V gave up 6 bases and J gave up 0 bases, with 9 bases separating them. CDR1 MNHEY and CDR2 SVGEGT come from the germline V gene. The CDR3 has 13 residues. The CDR3 sequence: CASRVGSSYEQYF. In DNA form, the CDR3 reads TGTGCCAGCAGAGTGGGGAGCTCCTACGAGCAGTACTTC.

This clonotype was picked up many times. V usage is TRBV2 and J usage is TRBJ2-7; D is possibly TRBD2 (5 bases). Germline CDR1 and CDR2: SNHLY and FYNNEI. The CDR3 runs 14 residues. Trimming left V 4 bases short and J 2 bases short, with 12 bases between. CDR3: CASSASWETYEQYF. The CDR3 region has the DNA TGTGCCAGCAGTGCAAGTTGGGAGACCTACGAGCAGTACTTC.

In its sample, this clonotype was seen many times. J is TRBJ2-7 and V is TRBV28; D not resolved. CDR3 size: 15 residues. The V end was cut by 3 bases, the J end by 0 bases, with 12 bases between. CDR1 is MDHEN, CDR2 SYDVKM, per germline. CDR3 amino acids: CASSFVGTHSYEQYF. The CDR3 DNA reads TGTGCCAGCAGTTTTGTGGGCACCCACTCCTACGAGCAGTACTTC.

This clonotype occurred many times. The V gene is TRBV13, the J gene TRBJ2-2, with 7 bases matching TRBD2. CDR1 and CDR2 (germline): PRHDT, FYEKMQ (reference sequence). V was pared by 7 bases and J by 3 bases, with 11 bases of the junction left unmatched. The CDR3 contains 16 residues. This CDR3 reads CASTIVAGRDTGELFF. Here the CDR3 DNA reads TGTGCCAGCACCATAGTAGCAGGGAGGGACACCGGGGAGCTGTTTTTT.

This clonotype was found many times. The chain joins TRBV20-1 to TRBJ2-5; D possibly uses TRBD1 or TRBD2 (6 bases each). The V and J ends lost 7 bases and 2 bases respectively, with 11 bases between them. The CDR3 is 12 residues long. Per the germline V gene, CDR1 is DFQATT and CDR2 is SNEGSKA (reference sequence). CDR3 protein: CSGGTPQETQYF. CDR3 nucleotides: TGCAGTGGCGGGACACCACAAGAGACCCAGTACTTC.